This TCR beta chain was sequenced during a study of T cell responses to AZD1222 COVID-19 vaccine. Study results and caveats: Spike-specific TCR breadth and depth rose after two AZD1222 doses.

Trimming removed 6 bases at V and 7 bases at J, with 18 bases between. Per the germline V gene, CDR1 is MNHEY and CDR2 is SVGEGT. This CDR3 has 15 residues. Notes on this clone: Its antigen is as yet unknown.

The table came from immunoSEQ multiplex PCR; TCRdb's copy has only in-frame clones and leaves some out. This repertoire shows fewer than 150,000 clones, about 88% found once; its top ten account for roughly a tenth. The rearrangement uses TRBV6-2 or TRBV6-3 and TRBJ2-2; D is perhaps TRBD1 (7 bases). The receptor was derived from an adult in good health. This specimen was peripheral blood, taken on day 0 of AZD1222 vaccination. The CDR3 nucleotides read TGTGCCAGCAGCCCCGGGGGATACAGGGGCGGGGAGCTGTTTTTT. It codes for CASSPGGYRGGELFF.